The table lists the clone carrying this T cell receptor (beta chain) with a count of one. Its antigen is unidentified. The data belong to a study of T cell responses to AZD1222 COVID-19 vaccine. Sequencing used immunoSEQ multiplex PCR; TCRdb keeps in-frame clones, though not all of them. The data contain 130,000 to 150,000 clones, 92% of them seen just once; the ten biggest clones take up approximately 2%. Points from the study as a whole: Scientists sampled the repertoires only once the peak T cell response had passed. Donors, mostly white British, included more females; clonal diversity was possibly underestimated.

The CDR3 runs to 16 residues. Germline CDR1 and CDR2: SGHTA and FQGNSA. The junction had 7 bases not matched to a gene; V was cut back by 1 base and J by 4 bases. Sequenced material: peripheral blood, taken on day 0 of AZD1222 vaccination. The V gene is TRBV7-2, the J gene TRBJ2-3; 8 bases are a match to TRBD1. This receptor was taken from an adult in good health. The DNA of the CDR3 is TGTGCCAGCAGCTTAGGGACAGGGTACGCCCCAGATACGCAGTATTTT. It translates to CASSLGTGYAPDTQYF.